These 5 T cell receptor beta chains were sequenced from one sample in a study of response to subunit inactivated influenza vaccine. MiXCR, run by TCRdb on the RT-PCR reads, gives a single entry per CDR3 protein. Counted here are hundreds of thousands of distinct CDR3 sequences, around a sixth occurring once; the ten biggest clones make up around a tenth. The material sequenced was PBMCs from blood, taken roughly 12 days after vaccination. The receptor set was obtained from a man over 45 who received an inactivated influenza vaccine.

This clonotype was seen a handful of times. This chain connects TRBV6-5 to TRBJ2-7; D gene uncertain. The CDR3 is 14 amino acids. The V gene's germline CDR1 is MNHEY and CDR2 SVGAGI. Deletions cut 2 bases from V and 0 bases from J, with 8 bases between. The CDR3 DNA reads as TGTGCCAGCAGTTACACGCAGAGCTCCTACGAGCAGTACTTC. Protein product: CASSYTQSSYEQYF.

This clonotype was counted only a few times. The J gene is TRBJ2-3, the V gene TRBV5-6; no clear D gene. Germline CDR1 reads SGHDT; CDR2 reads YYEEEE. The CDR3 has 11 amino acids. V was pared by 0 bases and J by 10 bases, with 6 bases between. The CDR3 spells CASSLARAQYF. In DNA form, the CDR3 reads TGTGCCAGCAGCTTGGCCCGTGCGCAGTATTTT.

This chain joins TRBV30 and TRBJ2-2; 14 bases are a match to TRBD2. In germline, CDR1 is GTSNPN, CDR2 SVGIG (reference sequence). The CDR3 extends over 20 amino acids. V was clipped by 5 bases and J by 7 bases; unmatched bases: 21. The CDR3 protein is CAWATRLRGLAGGRSGELFF. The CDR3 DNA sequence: TGTGCCTGGGCGACGCGTCTTAGAGGACTAGCGGGAGGACGTAGCGGGGAGCTGTTTTTT.

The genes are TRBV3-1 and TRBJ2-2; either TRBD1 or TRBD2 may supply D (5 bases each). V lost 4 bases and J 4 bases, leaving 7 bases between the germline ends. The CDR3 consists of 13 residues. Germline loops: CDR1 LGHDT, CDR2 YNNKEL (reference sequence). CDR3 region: CASSRDGTGELFF. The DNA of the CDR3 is TGTGCCAGCAGCCGGGACGGCACCGGGGAGCTGTTTTTT.

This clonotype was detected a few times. This chain's CDR3 is CASTSTSGYNEQFF. CDR3 DNA sequence: TGTGCCAGCACCTCGACTAGCGGATACAATGAGCAGTTCTTC. V and J are TRBV7-9 and TRBJ2-1, with 9 bases matching TRBD2. CDR3 length equals 14 residues. After removal of 7 bases from V and 4 bases from J, the junction contained 5 bases not matched to a gene. Germline CDR1 SEHNR, CDR2 FQNEAQ (reference sequence).